This entry describes one T cell receptor (beta chain). Its antigen remains unknown. This specimen comes from a study of cytomegalovirus exposure and HLA in healthy donors. Study at large: Earlier sequencing of approximately 180 million T cells yielded roughly 120 million unique TCR beta sequences. The study, taken as a whole, reports: Researchers catalogued 150 or so TCR beta chains as cytomegalovirus-associated.

The ends lost 3 bases at V and 6 bases at J; junction bases unmatched: 8. Germline CDR1 is SGHNT and CDR2 is YENEEA. The CDR3 extends over 17 amino acids. 60 Vbeta and 13 Jbeta primers were used in PCR. Sequenced by immunoSEQ multiplex PCR; TCRdb stores in-frame clones only, minus some. The table lists around 220,000 clones, roughly 75% of them singletons, with 1.5% to 2% in the top ten. Every donor was a healthy person donating bone marrow. The sequence came from a woman aged 25 to 45 in good health and CMV-seronegative. The chain employs TRBV11-3 and TRBJ2-3, with TRBD2 identical over 14 bases. The sequenced sample was PBMCs. As DNA, the CDR3 is TGTGCCAGCAGCTTTTCGACTAGCGGGGGGGCCCCGGATACGCAGTATTTT. As protein: CASSFSTSGGAPDTQYF.